This note documents a single TCR beta chain sequence. The CDR3 loop spans 13 amino acids. The V end was cut by 5 bases, the J end by 3 bases, with 9 bases between. CDR1 is SNHLY, CDR2 FYNNEI, per germline. The data were obtained in a study of cytomegalovirus exposure and HLA in healthy donors. The PCR had 60 Vbeta and 13 Jbeta primers. Sequencing was performed with immunoSEQ multiplex PCR; in TCRdb, only in-frame clones are kept and a portion is missing. The sample totals under 90,000 clones; its top ten clones hold less than 20%. The rearrangement links TRBV2 to TRBJ2-3; tentatively, D is TRBD1 (5 bases). This TCR was recovered from a man aged 50-60 years in good health and CMV-seropositive. The sequenced material came from PBMCs. The DNA of the CDR3 is TGTGCCAGCAGTCTAGGGGCGACAGATACGCAGTATTTT. Translated: CASSLGATDTQYF.